The subject of this entry is one T cell receptor beta chain. The V gene's germline CDR1 is SQVTM and CDR2 ANQGSEA. After removal of 5 bases from V and 6 bases from J, the junction contained 8 bases not matched to a gene. The CDR3 totals 14 residues. The sample belongs to a study of blood T cell repertoires in COVID-19. The Seattle patients joined while their infection was active and were tracked longitudinally afterward. As originally analysed: Estimation of nucleated cell counts relied on the amplification of reference gene primers. The method was immunoSEQ multiplex PCR; TCRdb's version includes in-frame clones alone and lacks a portion of them. V and J calls and clone size come straight from that table; D and trimming were deduced from the DNA. The sample yields 100,000 to 150,000 clones, about 90% seen once.

The chain has TRBV29-1 and TRBJ1-5; 9 bases align to TRBD1. Material for sequencing was peripheral blood. This clonotype was obtained from a woman between 55 and 75 years old with COVID-19, enrolled during active disease. CDR3 sequence: CSVKSGTGIQPQHF. DNA for the CDR3: TGCAGCGTTAAATCCGGGACAGGGATTCAGCCCCAGCATTTT.